The entry below gives a single T cell receptor beta chain sequence along with its context. What it binds is unknown. The method was immunoSEQ multiplex PCR; TCRdb's version includes in-frame clones alone and lacks a portion of them. Counted here are tens of thousands of clones, 75% to 85% occurring once; the ten biggest clones make up 1.2%. This sample stems from a study of OX40 agonist ivuxolimab in advanced cancers. Points from the study as a whole: Not determined was the antigen specificity of the expanded peripheral T cells. Both CD4+ and CD8+ T cell populations in blood had undergone clonal expansion by week 6 at 0.1 to 3.0 mg/kg. Clonal expansion was among the lowest in partial responders at 0.1-3.0 mg/kg, especially CD8+.

Germline values: CDR1 SGHRS, CDR2 YFSETQ. This CDR3 is 16 amino acids long. The germline V and J ends were trimmed by 0 bases and 0 bases, with 12 bases remaining between them. This TCR came from an adult with an advanced solid tumor such as melanoma, head and neck, liver or kidney cancer. The V and J genes are TRBV5-1 and TRBJ1-1; tentatively, D is TRBD1 (6 bases). The starting material was CD4+ or CD8+ T cells sorted from blood, obtained in a trial of the OX40 agonist ivuxolimab. The CDR3 here is CASSLVPGGLNTEAFF. In DNA, the CDR3 is TGCGCCAGCAGCTTGGTTCCGGGGGGGCTGAACACTGAAGCTTTCTTT.